This T cell receptor (beta chain) was profiled in a study of cytomegalovirus exposure and HLA in healthy donors. Turning to the study itself: Previous work identified 117 million unique TCR beta sequences from around 200 million T cells. Study conclusions and caveats: As a later analysis revealed, the rate of TCR association differed by HLA locus, with DRB1 most and HLA-C fewest. A later analysis linked a missense DCLRE1C variant to TCR beta V- and J-gene trimming.

The PCR contained 60 Vbeta and 13 Jbeta primers. Assay: immunoSEQ multiplex PCR; the TCRdb copy retains only in-frame clones and omits some. Altogether roughly 70,000 clones are present, roughly 79% being singletons, with the ten largest covering 6.3%. Notes on this clone: Its antigen remains unidentified.

Sequenced input: PBMCs. The receptor was derived from a man aged 50 or older in good health and CMV-seronegative.

The CDR3 loop is CASSQDRQGARYEQYF. The CDR3 DNA is TGCGCCAGCAGCCAAGATCGACAGGGGGCAAGGTACGAGCAGTACTTC. The chain couples TRBV4-3 to TRBJ2-7; 10 bases map to TRBD1. The CDR3 extends over 16 amino acids. V trimming: 0 bases; J trimming: 4 bases; junction bases outside the gene matches: 6. The germline gives CDR1 LGHNA, CDR2 YSLEER.